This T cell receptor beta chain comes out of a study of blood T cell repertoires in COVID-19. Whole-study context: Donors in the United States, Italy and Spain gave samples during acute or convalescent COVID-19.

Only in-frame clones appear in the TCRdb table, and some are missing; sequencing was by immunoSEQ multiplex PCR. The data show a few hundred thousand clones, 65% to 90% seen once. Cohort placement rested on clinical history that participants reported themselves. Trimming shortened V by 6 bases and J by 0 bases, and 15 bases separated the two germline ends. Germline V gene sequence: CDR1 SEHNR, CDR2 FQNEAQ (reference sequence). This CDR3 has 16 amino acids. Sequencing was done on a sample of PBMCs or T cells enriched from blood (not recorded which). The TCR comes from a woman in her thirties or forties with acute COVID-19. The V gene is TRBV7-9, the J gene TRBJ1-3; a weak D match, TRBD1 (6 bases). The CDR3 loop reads CASREGQSISGNTIYF. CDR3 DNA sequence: TGTGCCAGCAGGGAAGGACAGTCTATCTCTGGAAACACCATATATTTT.